Below are 17 T cell receptor beta chains sequenced from a single sample in a study of blood T cell repertoires in COVID-19. Data came from immunoSEQ multiplex PCR; TCRdb stores just in-frame clones and leaves some out. Of fewer than 250,000 clones listed, about 82% were seen once; the top ten hold around 6.5%. Material: peripheral blood. These receptors were obtained from a woman between 55 and 75 years old with active or convalescent COVID-19.

This chain connects TRBV7-2 to TRBJ2-1; no clear D gene. The CDR3 spans 16 residues. CDR1 SGHTA and CDR2 FQGNSA come from the germline V gene. V was pared by 5 bases and J by 3 bases, with 17 bases between. As DNA, the CDR3 is TGTGCCAGCAGCGGTCTACTGGGCGACCTCTACAATGAGCAGTTCTTC. It codes for CASSGLLGDLYNEQFF.

The chain joins TRBV5-4 to TRBJ1-2; 7 bases agree with TRBD1. Per germline, CDR1 SGHNT and CDR2 YYREEE (reference sequence). This CDR3 has 14 residues. J was trimmed by 3 bases and V by 0 bases; bases with no gene match: 2. The CDR3 is CASSLDRGDYGYTF. The CDR3, as DNA: TGTGCCAGCAGCTTGGACAGGGGTGACTATGGCTACACCTTC.

CDR3 in DNA: TGTGCTAGTGGATTGAACCCGGGACTAGCGGCCCCCGAGACCCAGTACTTC. It specifies CASGLNPGLAAPETQYF. The chain recombines TRBV12-5 with TRBJ2-5; TRBD2 matches at 11 bases. V lost 6 bases and J lost 5; bases outside the gene matches: 14. Germline loops: CDR1 LGHNT, CDR2 FRNRAP. The CDR3 spans 17 residues.

By sample share, this clone is medium-sized (0.01 to 0.1%). The rearrangement joins TRBV10-1 to TRBJ1-1; 10 nucleotides align to TRBD1. V dropped 4 bases and J dropped 4; count of bases not matched to a gene: 6. There are 15 residues in the CDR3. Germline assignment: CDR1 WNHNN and CDR2 SYGVQD (reference sequence). The CDR3 DNA reads TGCGCCAGCAGTGGCCCGGGACAGGGGACCACTGAAGCTTTCTTT. It encodes CASSGPGQGTTEAFF.

This chain connects TRBV11-2 to TRBJ2-5; 7 bases map to TRBD2. CDR3 length: 17 residues. V lost 1 base to trimming and J lost 0 bases; unmatched junction nucleotides: 8. CDR1 and CDR2 (germline): SGHAT, FQNNGV. The CDR3: CASSLGYTGGNQETQYF. CDR3 DNA sequence: TGTGCCAGCAGCTTAGGCTATACGGGGGGAAACCAAGAGACCCAGTACTTC.

The chain carries TRBV7-2 and TRBJ2-7, with a weak D call TRBD2 (6 bases). The CDR3 is 14 amino acids. Looked up from germline, CDR1 is SGHTA and CDR2 is FQGNSA. V was shortened by 6 bases and J by 4 bases, with 16 bases between the two germline ends. The CDR3 nucleotides read TGTGCCAGCAGACAAGCGGGCTCAGGATACGAGCAGTACTTC. Amino acid sequence: CASRQAGSGYEQYF. Supplemented by reference TRBV7-2 and TRBJ2-7, the full variable domain reads GAGVSQSPSNKVTEKGKDVELRCDPISGHTALYWYRQSLGQGLEFLIYFQGNSAPDKSGLPSDRFSAERTGGSVSTLTIQRTQQEDSAVYLCASRQAGSGYEQYFGPGTRLTVT.

This sequence joins TRBV4-1 and TRBJ1-2; D may be TRBD1 (5 bases). The CDR3 extends over 16 amino acids. Trimming took off 1 base at V and 5 bases at J, with 17 bases between the two ends. Germline V gives CDR1 MGHRA, CDR2 YSYEKL. The CDR3, as DNA: TGCGCCAGCAGCCAAGTCGGAGGGCAGGGTTTATATGGCTACACCTTC. Translated: CASSQVGGQGLYGYTF.

The V and J genes are TRBV11-2 and TRBJ1-1; the D is unclear. The V and J ends lost 4 bases and 7 bases respectively, with 10 bases between them. CDR1 SGHAT and CDR2 FQNNGV come from the germline V gene. The CDR3 consists of 12 residues. DNA for the CDR3: TGTGCCAGCAGCTCCAGCGAGGGTGAAGCTTTCTTT. It specifies CASSSSEGEAFF.

This clone has a single count. The chain employs TRBV10-3 and TRBJ2-1; 7 nucleotides match TRBD1. The CDR3 is made up of 13 amino acids. J lost 8 bases, V lost 6 bases, and 7 bases had no gene match. The V gene's germline CDR1 is ENHRY and CDR2 SYGVKD. The CDR3 reads CAIRDRTVDEQFF. CDR3 bases: TGTGCCATCAGGGACAGGACTGTGGATGAGCAGTTCTTC.

This clone was detected only once. The CDR3 region has the DNA TGTGCCAGCAGTGAATGGCCGGGACGGGAGACCTATGGCTACACCTTC. Encoded protein: CASSEWPGRETYGYTF. The genes are TRBV6-1 and TRBJ1-2, with D possibly being TRBD1 (5 bases). The V gene lost 2 bases and the J gene lost 4 bases, with 17 bases spanning the gap. The CDR3 spans 16 residues. From germline, CDR1 is MNHNS and CDR2 SASEGT.

This sequence joins TRBV30 and TRBJ2-1; D unresolved. The germline V gene encodes CDR1 GTSNPN and CDR2 SVGIG (reference sequence). Between the trimmed V and J ends, which lost 5 bases and 5 bases, there was a span of 13 bases. This CDR3 comprises 13 residues. Written as DNA, the CDR3 is TGTGCCTGGGCCCTAGGAGCTCACAATGAGCAGTTCTTC. This translates into CAWALGAHNEQFF.

This clone was picked up a small number of times. The genes are TRBV7-6 and TRBJ1-4, with a possible D match to TRBD1 (5 bases). V gave up 4 bases and J gave up 7 bases, with 13 bases separating them. Germline assignment: CDR1 SGHVS and CDR2 FNYEAQ. CDR3 length: 14 amino acids. The CDR3: CASSWGGGPEKLFF. CDR3 DNA: TGTGCCAGCAGCTGGGGGGGAGGTCCTGAAAAACTGTTTTTT. Full variable domain (missing parts from reference TRBV7-6 and TRBJ1-4): GAGVSQSPRYKVTKRGQDVALRCDPISGHVSLYWYRQALGQGPEFLTYFNYEAQQDKSGLPNDRFSAERPEGSISTLTIQRTEQRDSAMYRCASSWGGGPEKLFFGSGTQLSVL.

This clone was counted between two and nine times. The chain uses TRBV7-9 and TRBJ2-4; a possible D gene is TRBD2 (6 bases). The ends were cut back, 6 bases at V and 4 bases at J, with 13 bases in the middle. Germline lookup yields CDR1 SEHNR and CDR2 FQNEAQ (reference sequence). The length of the CDR3 is 14 residues. CDR3 sequence (DNA): TGTGCCAGCAGTCGCGGGGCAGGGAAAAACATTCAGTACTTC. Protein product: CASSRGAGKNIQYF.

V gene TRBV5-1 combines with J gene TRBJ2-4; 7 bases are a match to TRBD1. Trimming at V came to 4 bases and at J to 5 bases, leaving 6 bases not matched to a gene. Germline V gives CDR1 SGHRS, CDR2 YFSETQ. This CDR3 has 14 amino acids. The DNA for the CDR3 is TGCGCCAGCAGCCAACAGGGGAACCAAAACATTCAGTACTTC. Residues: CASSQQGNQNIQYF.

The rearrangement joins TRBV19 to TRBJ2-2; 11 bases agree with TRBD2. Germline assignment: CDR1 LNHDA and CDR2 SQIVND (reference sequence). This CDR3 is built from 17 residues. J was trimmed by 0 bases and V by 7 bases; bases with no gene match: 7. The CDR3 here is CASTTSGSGANTGELFF. The CDR3 DNA follows: TGTGCCAGTACCACTAGCGGGAGCGGGGCGAACACCGGGGAGCTGTTTTTT.

The chain joins TRBV12-3 or TRBV12-4 to TRBJ1-1; 10 bases align to TRBD1. CDR3 length: 11 residues. V lost 5 bases and J lost 11; bases outside the gene matches: 2. Written as DNA, the CDR3 is TGTGCCAGCAGTCCGGACAGGGGGGCTTTCTTT. Translation gives CASSPDRGAFF.

The chain joins TRBV7-2 to TRBJ2-1; D gene uncertain. Per germline, CDR1 SGHTA and CDR2 FQGNSA. Between the trimmed V and J ends, which lost 5 bases and 0 bases, there was a span of 11 bases. This CDR3 region has 15 residues. The CDR3 here is CASSGTAASYNEQFF. The CDR3, as DNA: TGTGCCAGCAGCGGAACAGCAGCCTCCTACAATGAGCAGTTCTTC.